The sequence of this T cell receptor beta chain was determined in a study of long-term antiretroviral therapy in people with HIV. Study in general: There is a gap of about a decade between the earliest samples and the later 2015 immediate-ART recommendation. Study findings and constraints: Dominating the repertoire at all time points were the clones that expanded before ART.

Between the trimmed V and J ends, which lost 7 bases and 0 bases, there was a span of 12 bases. The CDR3 covers 13 residues. Germline-derived CDR1 and CDR2 are SQVTM and ANQGSEA. Survey-level resolution applied to immunoSEQ assay v3.0. Using immunoSEQ multiplex PCR, the repertoire was profiled, and TCRdb retains in-frame clones only, with some absent. The sample includes 20,000 to 30,000 clones, over 65% of them seen just once. Points on this clone: Its antigen is unknown.

Every participant with HIV received treatment in the United States. The input for sequencing was unsorted PBMCs, taken 4.4 years after starting antiretroviral therapy. The chain recombines TRBV29-1 with TRBJ1-1; D gene ambiguous. The sequence was obtained from a man aged 25 to 40 with HIV. CDR3 protein: CSAEVGMNTEAFF. Here the CDR3 DNA reads TGCAGCGCCGAGGTCGGAATGAACACTGAAGCTTTCTTT.